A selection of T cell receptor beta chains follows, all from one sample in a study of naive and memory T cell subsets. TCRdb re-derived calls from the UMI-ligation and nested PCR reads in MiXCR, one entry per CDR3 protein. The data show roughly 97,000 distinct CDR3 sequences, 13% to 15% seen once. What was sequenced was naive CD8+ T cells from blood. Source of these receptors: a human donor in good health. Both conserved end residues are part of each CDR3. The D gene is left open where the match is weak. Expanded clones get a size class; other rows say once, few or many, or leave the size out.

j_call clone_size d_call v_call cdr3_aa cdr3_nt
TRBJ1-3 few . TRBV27 CASSLAFGYSGNTIYF TGTGCCAGCAGCCTAGCGTTTGGCTACTCTGGAAACACCATATATTTT
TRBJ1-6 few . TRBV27 CASSTHDNSPLHF TGTGCCAGCTCCACACACGATAATTCACCCCTCCACTTT
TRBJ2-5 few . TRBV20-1 CSARGYGYQETQYF TGCAGTGCTAGAGGTTACGGATACCAAGAGACCCAGTACTTC
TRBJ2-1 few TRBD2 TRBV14 CASSHPAGAPNEQFF TGTGCCAGCAGCCATCCAGCGGGGGCCCCCAATGAGCAGTTCTTC
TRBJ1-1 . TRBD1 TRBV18 CASSPPTGLNTEAFF TGTGCCAGCTCACCCCCGACAGGGTTGAACACTGAAGCTTTCTTT
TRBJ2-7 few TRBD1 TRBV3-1 CASSQDPGQGAFEQYF TGTGCCAGCAGCCAAGATCCGGGACAGGGGGCCTTCGAGCAGTACTTC
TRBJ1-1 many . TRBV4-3 CASSQPSMDTEAFF TGCGCCAGCAGCCAGCCCAGCATGGACACTGAAGCTTTCTTT
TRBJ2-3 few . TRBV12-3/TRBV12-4 CASRLAGGLNTQYF TGTGCCAGCAGATTAGCCGGAGGACTTAATACGCAGTATTTT
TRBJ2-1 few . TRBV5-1 CASEGGQSGNEQFF TGCGCCTCAGAGGGGGGGCAATCCGGCAATGAGCAGTTCTTC
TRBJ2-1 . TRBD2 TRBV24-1 CATSDSTSGEQFF TGTGCCACCAGTGATTCGACTAGCGGGGAGCAGTTCTTC
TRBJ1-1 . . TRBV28 CVSSLQGLGTEAFF TGTGTCAGCAGTTTACAGGGTCTGGGGACTGAAGCTTTCTTT
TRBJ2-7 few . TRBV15 CATSRGWKDSYEQYF TGTGCCACCAGCAGAGGGTGGAAAGACTCCTACGAGCAGTACTTC
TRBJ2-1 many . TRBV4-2 CASSQDPPGSFSYNEQFF TGTGCCAGCAGCCAAGATCCCCCTGGAAGCTTCTCCTACAATGAGCAGTTCTTC
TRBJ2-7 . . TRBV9 CASSVVSYEQYF TGTGCCAGCAGCGTAGTTAGCTACGAGCAGTACTTC
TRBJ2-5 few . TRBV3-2 CASSQRRGGQETQYF TGTGCCAGCAGCCAGCGGCGGGGGGGCCAAGAGACCCAGTACTTC